Described below is a single T cell receptor beta chain sequence and its context. Its target is not known. This sample was included in a study of radiation and T cells in renal cell carcinoma. As to time point: baseline pretreatment blood. This sample's treatment: 15 Gy SBRT to primary tumor, nephrectomy 4 weeks later. Serial blood draws occurred at baseline and 2 and 4 weeks post-SBRT. Sequenced by immunoSEQ multiplex PCR; TCRdb stores in-frame clones only, minus some. This table has about 150,000 clones, about 87% appearing once. Study-wide findings and caveats: In blood, top tumor clones expanded by 2 weeks, shrinking by 4.

V lost 4 bases and J 0 bases, leaving 7 bases between the germline ends. The CDR3 spans 14 residues. CDR1 and CDR2 from the germline V gene are SNHLY and FYNNEI. The V call is TRBV2, the J call TRBJ1-5; the D is unclear. This receptor was obtained from an older woman with renal cell carcinoma. Sequencing used blood, obtained from a patient whose treatment included radiotherapy and nephrectomy. CDR3: CASSGGFSNQPQHF. The CDR3 bases are TGTGCCAGCAGTGGAGGGTTTAGCAATCAGCCCCAGCATTTT.